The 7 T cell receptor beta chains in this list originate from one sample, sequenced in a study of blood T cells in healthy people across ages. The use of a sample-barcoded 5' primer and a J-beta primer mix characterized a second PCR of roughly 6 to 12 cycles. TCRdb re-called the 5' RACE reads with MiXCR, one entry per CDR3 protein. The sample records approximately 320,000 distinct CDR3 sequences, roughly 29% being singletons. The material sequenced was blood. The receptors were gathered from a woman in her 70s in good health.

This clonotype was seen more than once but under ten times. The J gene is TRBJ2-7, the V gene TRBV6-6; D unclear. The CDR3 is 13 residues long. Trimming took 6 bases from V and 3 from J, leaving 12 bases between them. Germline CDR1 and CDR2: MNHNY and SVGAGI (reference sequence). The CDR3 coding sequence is TGTGCCAGCAGCCACCGGACGGACTACGAGCAGTACTTC. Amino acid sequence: CASSHRTDYEQYF.

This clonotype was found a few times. DNA for the CDR3: TGCAGTGCTAGAATGTACGAGCAGTACTTC. Amino acid sequence: CSARMYEQYF. This chain joins TRBV20-1 and TRBJ2-7, with no clear D. V lost 2 bases to trimming and J lost 4 bases, with 3 bases between them. The CDR3 runs to 10 residues. From germline, CDR1 is DFQATT and CDR2 SNEGSKA (reference sequence).

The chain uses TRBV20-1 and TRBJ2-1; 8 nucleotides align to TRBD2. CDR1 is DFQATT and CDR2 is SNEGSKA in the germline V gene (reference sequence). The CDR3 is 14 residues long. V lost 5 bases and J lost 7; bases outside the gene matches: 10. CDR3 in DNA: TGCAGTGCTGAAAGCGGGAGAGGACCTAATGAGCAGTTCTTC. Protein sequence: CSAESGRGPNEQFF.

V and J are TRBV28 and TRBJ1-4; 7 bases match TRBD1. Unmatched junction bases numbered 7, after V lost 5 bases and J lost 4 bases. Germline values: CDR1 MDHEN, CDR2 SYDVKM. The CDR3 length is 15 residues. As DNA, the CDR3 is TGTGCCAGCAGTCACCGACAGGGCCATAATGAAAAACTGTTTTTT. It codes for CASSHRQGHNEKLFF.

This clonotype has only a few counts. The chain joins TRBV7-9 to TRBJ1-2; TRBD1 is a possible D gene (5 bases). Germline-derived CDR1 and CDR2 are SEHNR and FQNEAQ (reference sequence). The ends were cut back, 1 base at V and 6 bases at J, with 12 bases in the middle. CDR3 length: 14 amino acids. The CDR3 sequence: CASSLEATANGYTF. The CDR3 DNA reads TGTGCCAGCAGCTTAGAGGCGACAGCTAATGGCTACACCTTC. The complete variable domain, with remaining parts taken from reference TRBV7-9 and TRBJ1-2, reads DTGVSQNPRHKITKRGQNVTFRCDPISEHNRLYWYRQTLGQGPEFLTYFQNEAQLEKSRLLSDRFSAERPKGSFSTLEIQRTEQGDSAMYLCASSLEATANGYTFGSGTRLTVV.

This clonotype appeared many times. The CDR3: CASSEDRTQETQYF. CDR3 bases: TGTGCCAGCAGTGAGGACAGGACGCAAGAGACCCAGTACTTC. This chain uses TRBV2 with TRBJ2-5; 7 bases line up with TRBD1. The CDR3 has 14 amino acids. Germline V gene sequence: CDR1 SNHLY, CDR2 FYNNEI. The trim removed 3 bases at V and 2 bases at J, leaving 3 bases unmatched.

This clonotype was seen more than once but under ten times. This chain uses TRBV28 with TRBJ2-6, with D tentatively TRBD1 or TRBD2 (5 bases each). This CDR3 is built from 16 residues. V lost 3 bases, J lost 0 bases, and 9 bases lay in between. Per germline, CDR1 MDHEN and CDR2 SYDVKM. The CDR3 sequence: CASSFSGTSGANVLTF. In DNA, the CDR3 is TGTGCCAGCAGTTTCTCCGGGACCTCTGGGGCCAACGTCCTGACTTTC.